The present TCR beta chain was sequenced within a study of Ad26.COV2.S vaccination and SARS-CoV-2 variants. Concerning this clone: Its antigen is not identified.

The assay was immunoSEQ multiplex PCR, and TCRdb's table has in-frame clones only and misses some. Among about 350,000 clones listed, roughly nine tenths were seen once. Study-wide findings and caveats: Higher spike-specific TCR breadth was found in vaccine recipients than in placebo recipients. Placebo recipients and vaccine recipients were similar in non-spike TCR breadth.

This clonotype was obtained from a human donor who had recovered from COVID-19. This material consisted of peripheral blood, taken after recovery from COVID-19.

CDR3 sequence: CASSPPQTGSTDTQYF. The CDR3 nucleotides are TGTGCCAGCTCACCACCGCAGACAGGGAGCACAGATACGCAGTATTTT. The chain employs TRBV18 and TRBJ2-3, with TRBD1 matching over 7 bases. V dropped 0 bases and J dropped 0; count of bases not matched to a gene: 3. The CDR3 totals 16 residues. Germline V gene data show CDR1 as KGHSH and CDR2 as LQKENI. Looking up the rest from reference TRBV18 and TRBJ2-3 gives the full variable domain: NAGVMQNPRHLVRRRGQEARLRCSPMKGHSHVYWYRQLPEEGLKFMVYLQKENIIDESGMPKERFSAEFPKEGPSILRIQQVVRGDSAAYFCASSPPQTGSTDTQYFGPGTRLTVL.